Reported below is one T cell receptor beta chain. BIOMED2 TRB-A/B primer pools were used in multiplex TRB PCR. Each CDR3 protein is one row after TCRdb ran MiXCR on the multiplex PCR reads. This table holds fewer than 6,500 distinct CDR3 sequences, 15% to 20% found once. The germline V gene encodes CDR1 MNHNS and CDR2 SASEGT. Trimming took 2 bases from V and 1 from J, leaving 15 bases between them. The CDR3 spans 16 residues. These data originate in a study of T and B cells in COVID-19 patients. TRB was amplified from about 260-540 ng of blood genomic DNA. Input material: blood. This chain joins TRBV6-1 and TRBJ2-7; D is undetermined. The sequence was collected from a human donor who had recovered from COVID-19. In DNA, the CDR3 is TGTGCCAGCAGTGAACAGTTTGGTGGTAGATCCTACGAGCAGTACTTC. Translated, it gives CASSEQFGGRSYEQYF.